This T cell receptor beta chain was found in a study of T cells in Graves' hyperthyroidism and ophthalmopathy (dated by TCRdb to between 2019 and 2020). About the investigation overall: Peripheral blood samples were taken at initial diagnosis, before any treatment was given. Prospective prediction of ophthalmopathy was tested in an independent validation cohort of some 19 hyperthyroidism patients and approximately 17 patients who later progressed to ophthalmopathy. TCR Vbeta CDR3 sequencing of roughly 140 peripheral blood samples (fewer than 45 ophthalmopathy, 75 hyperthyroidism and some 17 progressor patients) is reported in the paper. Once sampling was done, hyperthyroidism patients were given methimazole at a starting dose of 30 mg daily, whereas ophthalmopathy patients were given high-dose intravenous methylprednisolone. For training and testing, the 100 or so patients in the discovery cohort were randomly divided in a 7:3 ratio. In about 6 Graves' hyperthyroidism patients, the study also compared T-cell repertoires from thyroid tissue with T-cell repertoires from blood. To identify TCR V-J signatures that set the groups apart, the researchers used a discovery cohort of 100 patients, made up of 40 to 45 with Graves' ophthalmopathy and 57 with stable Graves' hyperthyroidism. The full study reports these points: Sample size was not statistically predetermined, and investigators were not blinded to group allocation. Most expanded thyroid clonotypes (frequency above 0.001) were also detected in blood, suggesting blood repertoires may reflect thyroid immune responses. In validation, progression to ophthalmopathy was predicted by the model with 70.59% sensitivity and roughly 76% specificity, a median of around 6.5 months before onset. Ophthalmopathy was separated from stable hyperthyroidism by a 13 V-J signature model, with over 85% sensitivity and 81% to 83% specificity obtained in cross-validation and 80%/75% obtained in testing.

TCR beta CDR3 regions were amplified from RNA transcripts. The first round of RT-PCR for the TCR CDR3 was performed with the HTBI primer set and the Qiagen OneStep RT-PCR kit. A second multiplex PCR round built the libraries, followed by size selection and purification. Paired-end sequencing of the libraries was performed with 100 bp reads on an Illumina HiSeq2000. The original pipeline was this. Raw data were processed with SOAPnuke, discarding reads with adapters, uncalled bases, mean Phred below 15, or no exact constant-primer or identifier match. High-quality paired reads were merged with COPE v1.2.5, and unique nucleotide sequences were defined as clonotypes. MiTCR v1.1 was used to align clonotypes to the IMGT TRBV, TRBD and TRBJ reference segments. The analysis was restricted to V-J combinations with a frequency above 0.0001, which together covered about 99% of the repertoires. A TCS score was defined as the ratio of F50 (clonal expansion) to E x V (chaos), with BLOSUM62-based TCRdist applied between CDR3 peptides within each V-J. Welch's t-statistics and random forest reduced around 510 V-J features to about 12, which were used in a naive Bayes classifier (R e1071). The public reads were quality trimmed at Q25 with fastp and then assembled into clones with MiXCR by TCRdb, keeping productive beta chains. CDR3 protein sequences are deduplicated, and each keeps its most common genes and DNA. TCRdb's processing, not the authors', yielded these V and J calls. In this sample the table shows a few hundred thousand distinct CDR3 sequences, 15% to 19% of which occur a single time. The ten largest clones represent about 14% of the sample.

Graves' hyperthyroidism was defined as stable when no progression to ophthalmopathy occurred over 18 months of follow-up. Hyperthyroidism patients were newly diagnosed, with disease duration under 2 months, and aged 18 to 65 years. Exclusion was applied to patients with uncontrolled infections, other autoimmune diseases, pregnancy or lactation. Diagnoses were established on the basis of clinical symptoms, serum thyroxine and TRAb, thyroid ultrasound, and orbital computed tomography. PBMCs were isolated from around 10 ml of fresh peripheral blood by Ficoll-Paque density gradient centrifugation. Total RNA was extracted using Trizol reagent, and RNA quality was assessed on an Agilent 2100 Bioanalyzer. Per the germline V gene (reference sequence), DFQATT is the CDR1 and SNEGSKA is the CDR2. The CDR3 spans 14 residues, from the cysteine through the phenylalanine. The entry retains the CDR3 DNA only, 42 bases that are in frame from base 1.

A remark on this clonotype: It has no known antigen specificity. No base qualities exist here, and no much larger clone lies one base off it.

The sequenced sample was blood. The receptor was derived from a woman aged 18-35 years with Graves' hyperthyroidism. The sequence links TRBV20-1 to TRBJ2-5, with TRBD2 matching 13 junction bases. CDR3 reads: CNATSGRGGETQYF. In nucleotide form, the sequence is TGCAATGCCACTAGCGGGAGGGGGGGAGAGACCCAGTACTTC.